This T cell receptor beta chain was documented in a study of CD4 T cells in relation to SARS-CoV-2 and coronaviruses. Study in general: ViraFEST: approximately 10-day antigen culture of PBMCs, then TCR beta CDR3 sequencing.

The CDR3 contains 13 residues. V lost 4 bases and J 4 bases, leaving 8 bases between the germline ends. The germline V gene has CDR1 KGHSH and CDR2 LQKENI. CD4 enrichment then naive enrichment separated naive from memory CD4+ cells. Survey-level TCR-beta sequencing used DNA from CEF-cultured naive and memory CD4+ T cells. Here immunoSEQ multiplex PCR was the method, and the copy in TCRdb shows in-frame clones only, minus some. The repertoire holds tens of thousands of clones, with over 65% as singletons. Concerning this clone itself: Its specificity is unknown.

The receptor's source is an adult with COVID-19. The sample consisted of memory CD4+ T cells from PBMCs, cultured in vitro. The chain joins TRBV18 to TRBJ1-5; D is unclear. CDR3 coding DNA: TGTGCCAGCTCACGGACGGAAAATCAGCCCCAGCATTTT. Its translation: CASSRTENQPQHF.